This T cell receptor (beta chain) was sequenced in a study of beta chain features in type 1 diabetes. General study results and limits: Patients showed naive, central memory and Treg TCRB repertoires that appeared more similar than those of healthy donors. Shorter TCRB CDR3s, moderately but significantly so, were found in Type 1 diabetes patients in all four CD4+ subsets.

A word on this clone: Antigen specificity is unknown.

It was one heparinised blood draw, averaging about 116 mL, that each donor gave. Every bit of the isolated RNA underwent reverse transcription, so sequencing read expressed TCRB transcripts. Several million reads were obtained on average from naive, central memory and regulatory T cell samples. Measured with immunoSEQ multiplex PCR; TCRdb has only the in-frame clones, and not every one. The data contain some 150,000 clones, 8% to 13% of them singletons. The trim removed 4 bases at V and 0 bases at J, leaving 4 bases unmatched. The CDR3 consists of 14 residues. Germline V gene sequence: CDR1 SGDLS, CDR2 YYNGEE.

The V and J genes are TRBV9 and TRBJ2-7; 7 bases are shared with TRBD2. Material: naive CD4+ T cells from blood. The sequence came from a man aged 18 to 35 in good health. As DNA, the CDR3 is TGTGCCAGCAGCCCAGCGGGGAGCTCCTACGAGCAGTACTTC. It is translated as CASSPAGSSYEQYF.